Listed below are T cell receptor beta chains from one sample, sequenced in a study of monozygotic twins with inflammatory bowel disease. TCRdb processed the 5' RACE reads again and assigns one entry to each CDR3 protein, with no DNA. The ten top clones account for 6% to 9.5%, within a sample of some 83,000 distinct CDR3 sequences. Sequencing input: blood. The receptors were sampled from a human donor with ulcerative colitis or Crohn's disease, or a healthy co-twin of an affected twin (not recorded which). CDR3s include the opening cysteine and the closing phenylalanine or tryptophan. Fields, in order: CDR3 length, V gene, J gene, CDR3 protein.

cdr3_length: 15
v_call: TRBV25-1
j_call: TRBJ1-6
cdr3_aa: CASSEAGTGRSPLHF

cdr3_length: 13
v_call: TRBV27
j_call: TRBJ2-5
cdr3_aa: CASARQVPETQYF

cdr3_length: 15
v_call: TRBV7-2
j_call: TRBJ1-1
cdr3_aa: CASSPRRRLNTEAFF

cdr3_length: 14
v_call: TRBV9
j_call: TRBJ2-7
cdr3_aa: CASSVRGTSYEQYF

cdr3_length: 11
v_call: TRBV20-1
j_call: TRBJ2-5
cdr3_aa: CSAYSFETQYF

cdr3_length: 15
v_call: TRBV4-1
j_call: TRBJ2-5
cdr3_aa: CASSQGNAGRETQYF

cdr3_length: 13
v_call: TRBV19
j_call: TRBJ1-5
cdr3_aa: CASSKQTNQPQHF

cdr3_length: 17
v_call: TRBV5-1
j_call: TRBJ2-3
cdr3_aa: CASSPSSRPPSTDTQYF

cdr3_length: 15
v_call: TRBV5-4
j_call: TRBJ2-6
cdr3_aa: CASSSPRTGANVLTF

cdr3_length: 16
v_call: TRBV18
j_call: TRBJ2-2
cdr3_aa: CASSPPSGGNTGELFF

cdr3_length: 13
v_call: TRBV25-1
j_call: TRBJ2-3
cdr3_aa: CASKAPSTDTQYF

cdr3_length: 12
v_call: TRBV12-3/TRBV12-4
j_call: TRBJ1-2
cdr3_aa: CASSPDIYGYTF

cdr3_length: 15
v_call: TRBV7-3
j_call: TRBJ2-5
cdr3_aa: CASSSGTAYQETQYF

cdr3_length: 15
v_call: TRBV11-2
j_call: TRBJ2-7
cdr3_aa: CASSLVTGQVYEQYF

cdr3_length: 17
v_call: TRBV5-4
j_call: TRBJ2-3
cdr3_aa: CASSFARWGGSTDTQYF

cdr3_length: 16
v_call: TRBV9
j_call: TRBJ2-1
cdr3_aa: CASSVGLAGMGNEQFF

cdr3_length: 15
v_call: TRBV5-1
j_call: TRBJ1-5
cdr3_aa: CASSLEGSGNQPQHF

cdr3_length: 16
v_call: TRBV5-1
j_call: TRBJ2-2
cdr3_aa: CASSAVGSLNTGELFF

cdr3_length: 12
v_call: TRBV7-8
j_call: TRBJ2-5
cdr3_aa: CASRPPSETQYF

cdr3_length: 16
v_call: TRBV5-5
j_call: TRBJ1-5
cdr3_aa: CASRAGTGGGNQPQHF

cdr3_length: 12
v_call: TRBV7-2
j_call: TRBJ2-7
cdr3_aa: CASSLDFYEQYF

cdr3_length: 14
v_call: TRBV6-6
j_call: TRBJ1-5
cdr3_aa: CASSYSVSNQPQHF

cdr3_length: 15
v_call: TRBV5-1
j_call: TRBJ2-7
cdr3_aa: CASSPITGLPSSAYF